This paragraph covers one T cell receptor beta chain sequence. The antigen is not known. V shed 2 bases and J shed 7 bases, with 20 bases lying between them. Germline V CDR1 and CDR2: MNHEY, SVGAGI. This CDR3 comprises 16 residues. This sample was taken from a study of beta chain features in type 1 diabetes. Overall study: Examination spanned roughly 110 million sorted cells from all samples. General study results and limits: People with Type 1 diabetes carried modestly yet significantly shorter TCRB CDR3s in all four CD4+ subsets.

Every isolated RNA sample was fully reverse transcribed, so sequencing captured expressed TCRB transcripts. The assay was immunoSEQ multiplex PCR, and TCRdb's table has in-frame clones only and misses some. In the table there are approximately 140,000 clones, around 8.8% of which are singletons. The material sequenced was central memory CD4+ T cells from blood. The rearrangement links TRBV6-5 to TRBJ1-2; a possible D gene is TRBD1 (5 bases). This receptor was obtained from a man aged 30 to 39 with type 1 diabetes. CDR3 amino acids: CASSYGGGGSFVGYTF. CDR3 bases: TGTGCCAGCAGTTACGGGGGAGGAGGAAGCTTCGTTGGCTACACCTTC.